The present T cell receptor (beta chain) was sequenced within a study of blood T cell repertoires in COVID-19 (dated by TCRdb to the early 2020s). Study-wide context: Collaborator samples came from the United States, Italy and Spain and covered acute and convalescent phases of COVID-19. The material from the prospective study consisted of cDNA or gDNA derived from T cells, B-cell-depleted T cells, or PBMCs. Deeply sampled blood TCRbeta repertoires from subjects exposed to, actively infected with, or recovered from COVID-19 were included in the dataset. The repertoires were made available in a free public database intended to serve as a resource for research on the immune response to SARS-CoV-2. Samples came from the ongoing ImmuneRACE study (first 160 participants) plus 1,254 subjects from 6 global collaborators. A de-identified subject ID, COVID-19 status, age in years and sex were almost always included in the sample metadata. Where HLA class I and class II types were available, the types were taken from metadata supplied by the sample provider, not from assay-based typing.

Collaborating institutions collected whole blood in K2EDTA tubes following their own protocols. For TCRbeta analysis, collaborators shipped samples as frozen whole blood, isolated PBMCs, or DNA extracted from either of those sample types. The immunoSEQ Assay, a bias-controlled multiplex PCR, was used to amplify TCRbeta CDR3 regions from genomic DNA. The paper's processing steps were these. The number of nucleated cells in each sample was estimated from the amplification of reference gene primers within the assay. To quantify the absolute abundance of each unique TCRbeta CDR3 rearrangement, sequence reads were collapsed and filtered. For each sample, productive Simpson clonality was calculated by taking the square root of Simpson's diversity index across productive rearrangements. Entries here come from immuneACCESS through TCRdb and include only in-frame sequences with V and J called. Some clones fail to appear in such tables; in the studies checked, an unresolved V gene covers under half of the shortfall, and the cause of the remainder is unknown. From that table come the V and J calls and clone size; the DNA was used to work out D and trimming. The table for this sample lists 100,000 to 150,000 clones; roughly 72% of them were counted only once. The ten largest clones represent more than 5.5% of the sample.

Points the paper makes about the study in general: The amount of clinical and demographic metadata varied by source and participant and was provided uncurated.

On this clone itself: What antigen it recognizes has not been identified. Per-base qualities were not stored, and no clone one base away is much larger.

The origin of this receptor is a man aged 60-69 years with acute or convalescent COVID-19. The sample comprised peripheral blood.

The DNA reads TGTGCCAGCAGCAAAGGGGACAGCCGTTACGAGCAGTACTTC. Translation gives CASSKGDSRYEQYF. Recombination linked TRBV7-9 to TRBJ2-7; 7 middle bases align to TRBD1. Taken from cysteine to phenylalanine, the CDR3 has 14 residues. Of all the DNA, just the CDR3 is kept, 42 bases in frame from base 1. The germline V gene (reference sequence) gives CDR1 as SEHNR and CDR2 as FQNEAQ. V has 5 bases trimmed and J has 4 bases trimmed; junction bases matching no gene number 8.